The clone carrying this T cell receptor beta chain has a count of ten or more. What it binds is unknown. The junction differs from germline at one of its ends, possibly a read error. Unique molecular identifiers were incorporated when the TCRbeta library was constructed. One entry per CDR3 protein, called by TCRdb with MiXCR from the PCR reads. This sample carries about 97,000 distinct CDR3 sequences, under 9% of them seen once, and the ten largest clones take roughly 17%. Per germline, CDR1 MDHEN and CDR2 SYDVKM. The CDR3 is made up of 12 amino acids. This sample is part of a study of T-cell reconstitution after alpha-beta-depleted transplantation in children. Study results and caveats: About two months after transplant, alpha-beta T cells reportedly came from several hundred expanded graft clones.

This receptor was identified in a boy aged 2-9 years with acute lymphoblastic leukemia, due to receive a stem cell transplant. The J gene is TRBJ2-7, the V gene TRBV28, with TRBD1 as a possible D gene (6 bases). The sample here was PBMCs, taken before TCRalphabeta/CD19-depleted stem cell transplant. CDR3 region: CASSLYRDEQYF. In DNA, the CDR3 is TGTGCCAGCAGCTTATACAGGGATGAGCAGTACTTC.